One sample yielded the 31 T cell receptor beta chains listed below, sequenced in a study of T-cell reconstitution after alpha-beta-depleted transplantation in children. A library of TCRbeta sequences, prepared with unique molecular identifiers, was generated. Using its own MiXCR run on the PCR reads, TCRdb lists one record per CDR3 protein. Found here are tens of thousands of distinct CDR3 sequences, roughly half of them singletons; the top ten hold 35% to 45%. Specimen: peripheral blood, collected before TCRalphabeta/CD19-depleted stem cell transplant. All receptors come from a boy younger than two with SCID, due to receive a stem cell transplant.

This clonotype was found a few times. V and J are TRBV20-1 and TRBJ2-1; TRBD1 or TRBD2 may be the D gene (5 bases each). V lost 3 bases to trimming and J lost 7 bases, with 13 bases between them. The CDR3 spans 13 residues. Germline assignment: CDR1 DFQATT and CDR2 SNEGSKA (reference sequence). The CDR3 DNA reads TGCAGTGCTAGGGGTATTTGGGGGAATGAGCAGTTCTTC. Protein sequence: CSARGIWGNEQFF.

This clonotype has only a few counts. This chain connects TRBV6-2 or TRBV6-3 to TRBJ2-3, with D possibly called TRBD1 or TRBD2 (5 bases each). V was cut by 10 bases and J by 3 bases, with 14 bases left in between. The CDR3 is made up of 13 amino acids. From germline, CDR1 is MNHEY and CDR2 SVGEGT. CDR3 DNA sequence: TGTGCCACCACGAGGGACGGGACAGATACGCAGTATTTT. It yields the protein CATTRDGTDTQYF.

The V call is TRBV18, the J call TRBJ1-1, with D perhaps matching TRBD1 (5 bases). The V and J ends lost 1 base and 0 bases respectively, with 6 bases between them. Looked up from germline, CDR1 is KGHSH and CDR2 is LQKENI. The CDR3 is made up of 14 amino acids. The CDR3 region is CASSPQGLNTEAFF. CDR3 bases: TGTGCCAGCTCACCACAGGGGTTGAACACTGAAGCTTTCTTT.

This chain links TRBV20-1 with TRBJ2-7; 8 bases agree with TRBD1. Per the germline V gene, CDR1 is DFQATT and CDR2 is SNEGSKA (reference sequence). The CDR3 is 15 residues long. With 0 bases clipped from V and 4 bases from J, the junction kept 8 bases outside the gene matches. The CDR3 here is CSARDPGQGIYEQYF. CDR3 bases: TGCAGTGCTAGAGATCCAGGACAGGGTATTTACGAGCAGTACTTC.

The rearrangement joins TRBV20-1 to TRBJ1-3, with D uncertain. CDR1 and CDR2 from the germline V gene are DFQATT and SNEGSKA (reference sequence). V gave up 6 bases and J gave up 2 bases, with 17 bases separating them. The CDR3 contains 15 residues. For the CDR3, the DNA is TGCAGTGCGCCAGACCCGACGGGCCCTGGAAACACCATATATTTT. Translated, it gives CSAPDPTGPGNTIYF.

CDR3 in DNA: TGCAGCGTTGACCTCGCTACCCAGTACTTC. This translates into CSVDLATQYF. The chain joins TRBV29-1 to TRBJ2-5; D gene ambiguous. Germline loops: CDR1 SQVTM, CDR2 ANQGSEA. V was cut by 3 bases and J by 8 bases, with 7 bases left in between. The CDR3 contains 10 residues.

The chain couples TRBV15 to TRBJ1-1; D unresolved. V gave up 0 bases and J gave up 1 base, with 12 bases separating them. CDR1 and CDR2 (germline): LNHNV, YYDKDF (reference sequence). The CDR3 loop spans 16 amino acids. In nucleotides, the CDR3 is TGTGCCACCAGCAGAGATACTCGGAGGAGGAACACTGAAGCTTTCTTT. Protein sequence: CATSRDTRRRNTEAFF.

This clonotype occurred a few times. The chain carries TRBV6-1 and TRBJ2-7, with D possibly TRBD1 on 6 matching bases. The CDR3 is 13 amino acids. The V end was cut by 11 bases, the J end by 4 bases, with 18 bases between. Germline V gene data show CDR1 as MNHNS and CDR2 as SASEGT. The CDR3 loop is CASRSRGIYEQYF. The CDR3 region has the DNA TGTGCCTCCCGAAGTAGGGGGATATACGAGCAGTACTTC.

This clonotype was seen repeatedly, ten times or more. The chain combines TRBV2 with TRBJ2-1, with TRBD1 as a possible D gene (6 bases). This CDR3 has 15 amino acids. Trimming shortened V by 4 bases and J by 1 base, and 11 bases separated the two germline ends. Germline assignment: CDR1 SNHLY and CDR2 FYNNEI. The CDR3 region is CASSARGLSYNEQFF. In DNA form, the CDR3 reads TGTGCCAGCAGTGCCAGGGGCCTTTCCTACAATGAGCAGTTCTTC.

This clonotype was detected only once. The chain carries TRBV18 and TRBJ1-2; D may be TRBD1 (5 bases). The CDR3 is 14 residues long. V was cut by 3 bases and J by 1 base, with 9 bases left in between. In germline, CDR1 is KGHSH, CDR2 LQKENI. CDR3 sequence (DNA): TGTGCCAGCTCACCGGGACGGAGTAACTATGGCTACACCTTC. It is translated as CASSPGRSNYGYTF.

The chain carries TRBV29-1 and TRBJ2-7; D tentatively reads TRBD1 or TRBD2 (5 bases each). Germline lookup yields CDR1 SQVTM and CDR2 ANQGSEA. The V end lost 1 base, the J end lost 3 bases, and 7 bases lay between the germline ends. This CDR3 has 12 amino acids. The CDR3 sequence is CSVEGDRYEQYF. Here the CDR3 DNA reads TGCAGCGTTGAAGGGGACCGCTACGAGCAGTACTTC.

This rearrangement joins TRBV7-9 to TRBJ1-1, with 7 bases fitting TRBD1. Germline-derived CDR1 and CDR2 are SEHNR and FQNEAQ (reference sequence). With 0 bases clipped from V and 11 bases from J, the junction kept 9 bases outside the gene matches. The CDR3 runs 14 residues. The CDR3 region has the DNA TGTGCCAGCAGCTTAGCGCTCGGGGACAGAGAGGCTTTCTTT. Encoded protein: CASSLALGDREAFF.

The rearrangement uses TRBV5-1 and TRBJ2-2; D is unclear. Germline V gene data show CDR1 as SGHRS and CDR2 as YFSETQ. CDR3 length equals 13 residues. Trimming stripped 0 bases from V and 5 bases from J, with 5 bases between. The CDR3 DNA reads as TGCGCCAGCAGCTTGGATGGGACCGGGGAGCTGTTTTTT. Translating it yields CASSLDGTGELFF. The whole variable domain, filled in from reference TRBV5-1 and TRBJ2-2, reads KAGVTQTPRYLIKTRGQQVTLSCSPISGHRSVSWYQQTPGQGLQFLFEYFSETQRNKGNFPGRFSGRQFSNSRSEMNVSTLELGDSALYLCASSLDGTGELFFGEGSRLTVL.

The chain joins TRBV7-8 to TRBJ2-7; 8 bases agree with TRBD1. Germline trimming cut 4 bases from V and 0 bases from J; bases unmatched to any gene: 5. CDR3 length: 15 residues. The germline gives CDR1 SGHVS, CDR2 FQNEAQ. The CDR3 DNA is TGTGCCAGCAGCTCGGGACAGGTCCTCTCCTACGAGCAGTACTTC. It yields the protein CASSSGQVLSYEQYF. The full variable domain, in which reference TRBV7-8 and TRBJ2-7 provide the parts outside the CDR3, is GAGVSQSPRYKVAKRGQDVALRCDPISGHVSLFWYQQALGQGPEFLTYFQNEAQLDKSGLPSDRFFAERPEGSVSTLKIQRTQQEDSAVYLCASSSGQVLSYEQYFGPGTRLTVT.

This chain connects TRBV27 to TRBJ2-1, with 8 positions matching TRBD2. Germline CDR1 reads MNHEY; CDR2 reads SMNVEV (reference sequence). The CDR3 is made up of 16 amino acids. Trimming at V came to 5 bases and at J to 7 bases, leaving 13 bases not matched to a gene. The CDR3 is CASSPLGGGLGNEQFF. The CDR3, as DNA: TGTGCCAGCAGTCCTCTCGGGGGGGGTTTGGGAAATGAGCAGTTCTTC.

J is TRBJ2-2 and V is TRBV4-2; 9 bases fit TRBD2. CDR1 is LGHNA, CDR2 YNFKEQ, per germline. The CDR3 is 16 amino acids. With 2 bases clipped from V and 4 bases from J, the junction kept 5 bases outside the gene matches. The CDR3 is CASSQNSGGPTGELFF. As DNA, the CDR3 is TGTGCCAGCAGCCAAAATAGCGGGGGACCCACCGGGGAGCTGTTTTTT.

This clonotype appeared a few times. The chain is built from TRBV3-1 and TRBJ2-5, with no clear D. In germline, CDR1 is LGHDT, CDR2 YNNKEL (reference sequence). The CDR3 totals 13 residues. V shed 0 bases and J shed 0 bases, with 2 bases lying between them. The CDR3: CASSQDHQETQYF. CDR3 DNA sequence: TGTGCCAGCAGCCAAGACCACCAAGAGACCCAGTACTTC.

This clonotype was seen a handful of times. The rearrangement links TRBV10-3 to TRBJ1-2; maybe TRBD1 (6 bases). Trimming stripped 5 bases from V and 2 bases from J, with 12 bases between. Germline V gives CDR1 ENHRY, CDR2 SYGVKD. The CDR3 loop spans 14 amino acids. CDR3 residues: CAISPGTPNYGYTF. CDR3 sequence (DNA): TGTGCCATCAGTCCCGGGACACCCAACTATGGCTACACCTTC.

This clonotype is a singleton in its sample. The CDR3 loop is CASRPTGDVDEQYF. CDR3 in DNA: TGTGCCAGTAGGCCGACAGGGGACGTCGACGAGCAGTACTTC. The chain is built from TRBV19 and TRBJ2-7; TRBD1 agrees at 8 bases. Germline V gives CDR1 LNHDA, CDR2 SQIVND (reference sequence). This CDR3 has 14 amino acids. The ends lost 6 bases at V and 5 bases at J; junction bases unmatched: 9. Full variable domain (remainder filled in from reference TRBV19 and TRBJ2-7): DGGITQSPKYLFRKEGQNVTLSCEQNLNHDAMYWYRQDPGQGLRLIYYSQIVNDFQKGDIAEGYSVSREKKESFPLTVTSAQKNPTAFYLCASRPTGDVDEQYFGPGTRLTVT.

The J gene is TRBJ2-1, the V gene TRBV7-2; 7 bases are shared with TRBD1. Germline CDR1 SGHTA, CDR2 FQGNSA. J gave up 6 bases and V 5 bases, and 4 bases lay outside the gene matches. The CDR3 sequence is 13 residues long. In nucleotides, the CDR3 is TGTGCCAGCAGCATGACAGGGATCAATGAGCAGTTCTTC. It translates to CASSMTGINEQFF.

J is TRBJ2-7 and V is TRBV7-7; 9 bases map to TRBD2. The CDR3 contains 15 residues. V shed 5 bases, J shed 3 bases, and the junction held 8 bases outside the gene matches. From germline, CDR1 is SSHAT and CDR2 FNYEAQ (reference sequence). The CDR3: CASSAGTSRLYEQYF. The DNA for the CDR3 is TGTGCCAGCAGCGCTGGGACTAGCAGGCTCTACGAGCAGTACTTC.

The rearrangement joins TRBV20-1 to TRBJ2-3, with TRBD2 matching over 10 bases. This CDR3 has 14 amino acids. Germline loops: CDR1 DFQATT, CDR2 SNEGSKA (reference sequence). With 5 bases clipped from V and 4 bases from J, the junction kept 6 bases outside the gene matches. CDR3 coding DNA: TGCAGTGCTCTTGTAGCGGGGGGCTCAGATACGCAGTATTTT. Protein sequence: CSALVAGGSDTQYF.

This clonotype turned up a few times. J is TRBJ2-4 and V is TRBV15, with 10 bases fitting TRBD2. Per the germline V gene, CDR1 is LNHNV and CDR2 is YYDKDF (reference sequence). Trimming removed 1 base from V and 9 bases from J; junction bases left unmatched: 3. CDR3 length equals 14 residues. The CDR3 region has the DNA TGTGCCACCAGCAGAGCTAGCGGGGGAAGCATTCAGTACTTC. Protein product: CATSRASGGSIQYF.

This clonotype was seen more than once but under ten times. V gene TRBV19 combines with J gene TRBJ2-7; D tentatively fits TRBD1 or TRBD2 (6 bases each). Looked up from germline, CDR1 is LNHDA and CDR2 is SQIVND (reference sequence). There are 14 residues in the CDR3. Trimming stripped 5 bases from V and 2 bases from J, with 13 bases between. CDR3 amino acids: CASSEGGGTYEQYF. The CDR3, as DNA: TGTGCCAGTAGTGAGGGGGGCGGAACCTACGAGCAGTACTTC. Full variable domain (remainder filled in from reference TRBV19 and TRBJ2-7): DGGITQSPKYLFRKEGQNVTLSCEQNLNHDAMYWYRQDPGQGLRLIYYSQIVNDFQKGDIAEGYSVSREKKESFPLTVTSAQKNPTAFYLCASSEGGGTYEQYFGPGTRLTVT.

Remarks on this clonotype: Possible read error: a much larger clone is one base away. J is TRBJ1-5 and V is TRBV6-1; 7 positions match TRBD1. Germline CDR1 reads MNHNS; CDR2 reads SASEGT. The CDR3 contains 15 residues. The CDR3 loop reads CASSVQGGGNQPQQF. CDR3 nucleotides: TGTGCCAGCAGCGTTCAGGGGGGGGGCAATCAGCCCCAGCAGTTT.

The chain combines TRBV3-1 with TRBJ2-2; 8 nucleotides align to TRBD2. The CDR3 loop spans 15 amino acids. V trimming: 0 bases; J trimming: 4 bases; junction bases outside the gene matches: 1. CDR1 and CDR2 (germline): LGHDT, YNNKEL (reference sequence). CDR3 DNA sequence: TGTGCCAGCAGCCAAGACGGGGGGGCCACCGGGGAGCTGTTTTTT. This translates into CASSQDGGATGELFF.

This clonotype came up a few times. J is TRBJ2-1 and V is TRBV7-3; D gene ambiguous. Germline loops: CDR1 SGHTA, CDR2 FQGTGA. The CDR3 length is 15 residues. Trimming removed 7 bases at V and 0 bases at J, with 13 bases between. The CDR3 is CASTLAVSSYNEQFF. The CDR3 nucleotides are TGTGCCAGCACCTTGGCCGTCAGCTCCTACAATGAGCAGTTCTTC.

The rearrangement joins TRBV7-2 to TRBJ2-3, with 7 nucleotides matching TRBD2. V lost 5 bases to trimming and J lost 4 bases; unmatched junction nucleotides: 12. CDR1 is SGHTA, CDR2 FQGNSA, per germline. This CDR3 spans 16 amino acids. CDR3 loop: CASSPLGAGRSDTQYF. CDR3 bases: TGTGCCAGCAGCCCACTTGGAGCGGGGAGGTCAGATACGCAGTATTTT.

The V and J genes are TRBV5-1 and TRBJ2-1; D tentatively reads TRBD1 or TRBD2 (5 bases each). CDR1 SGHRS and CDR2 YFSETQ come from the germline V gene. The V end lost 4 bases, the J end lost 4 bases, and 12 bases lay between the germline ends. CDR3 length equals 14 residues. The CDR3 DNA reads TGCGCCAGCAGCGTCCGGGACGGTTACAATGAGCAGTTCTTC. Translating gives CASSVRDGYNEQFF.

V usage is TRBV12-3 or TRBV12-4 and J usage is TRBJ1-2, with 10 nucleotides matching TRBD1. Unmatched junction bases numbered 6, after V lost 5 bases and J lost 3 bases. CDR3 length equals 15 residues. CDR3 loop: CASSQGQGLDYGYTF. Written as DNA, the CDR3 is TGTGCCAGCAGTCAGGGACAGGGGCTTGACTATGGCTACACCTTC.

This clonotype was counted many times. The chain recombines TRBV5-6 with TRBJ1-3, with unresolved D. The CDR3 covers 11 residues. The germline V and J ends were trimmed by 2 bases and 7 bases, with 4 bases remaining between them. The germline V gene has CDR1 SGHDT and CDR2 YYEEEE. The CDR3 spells CASSFDNTIYF. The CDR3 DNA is TGTGCCAGCAGCTTCGATAACACCATATATTTT.